The clone carrying this T cell receptor (beta chain) has only a few counts. Its antigen is currently unknown. The sample belongs to a study of blood T cells in healthy people across ages. Whole-study results and caveats: A roughly linear age-dependent decrease characterized TCR beta diversity per million T cells. Naive T cell percentage and TCR beta diversity correlated strongly.

With a J-beta primer mix and a sample-barcoded 5' primer, a second PCR ran about 7 to 11 cycles. One entry per CDR3 protein, called by TCRdb with MiXCR from the 5' RACE reads. The data hold a few hundred thousand distinct CDR3 sequences, with 27% observed a single time. The sample providers were healthy Caucasian people from Russia, aged roughly 6 to 95. Staff drew 9 to 10 milliliters of peripheral blood from each donor. CDR3 length: 15 residues. Trimming took 6 bases from V and 2 from J, leaving 11 bases between them. CDR1 and CDR2 (germline): MNHEY, SMNVEV (reference sequence). Sequences were obtained from blood. This TCR was sampled from a woman in her 70s in good health. This rearrangement joins TRBV27 to TRBJ2-6, with D perhaps matching TRBD1 (6 bases). CDR3 residues: CASRLQGAGANVLTF. CDR3 nucleotide sequence: TGTGCCAGCAGGCTACAGGGTGCTGGGGCCAACGTCCTGACTTTC.